This TCR beta chain originates from a study of OX40 agonist ivuxolimab in advanced cancers. About the study: Partial response was recorded in three patients: one hepatocellular carcinoma and two cutaneous melanoma cases. Study-wide findings and caveats: Antigen specificity of clonally expanded peripheral T cells was not established.

On this clone: The antigen is unknown.

Germline V gives CDR1 MNHNY, CDR2 SVGAGI (reference sequence). The CDR3 is 16 amino acids. V lost 2 bases to trimming and J lost 6 bases; unmatched junction nucleotides: 6. The method was immunoSEQ multiplex PCR; TCRdb's version includes in-frame clones alone and lacks a portion of them. The sample shows tens of thousands of clones, about 90% of them seen only once. The receptor was derived from an adult with an advanced solid tumor such as melanoma, head and neck, liver or kidney cancer. This chain connects TRBV6-6 to TRBJ2-2; 10 positions agree with TRBD2. Sample: CD4+ or CD8+ T cells sorted from blood, taken in a trial of the OX40 agonist ivuxolimab. This chain's CDR3 is CASSYDPTSGPGELFF. As DNA, the CDR3 is TGTGCCAGCAGTTACGATCCGACTAGCGGGCCCGGGGAGCTGTTTTTT.